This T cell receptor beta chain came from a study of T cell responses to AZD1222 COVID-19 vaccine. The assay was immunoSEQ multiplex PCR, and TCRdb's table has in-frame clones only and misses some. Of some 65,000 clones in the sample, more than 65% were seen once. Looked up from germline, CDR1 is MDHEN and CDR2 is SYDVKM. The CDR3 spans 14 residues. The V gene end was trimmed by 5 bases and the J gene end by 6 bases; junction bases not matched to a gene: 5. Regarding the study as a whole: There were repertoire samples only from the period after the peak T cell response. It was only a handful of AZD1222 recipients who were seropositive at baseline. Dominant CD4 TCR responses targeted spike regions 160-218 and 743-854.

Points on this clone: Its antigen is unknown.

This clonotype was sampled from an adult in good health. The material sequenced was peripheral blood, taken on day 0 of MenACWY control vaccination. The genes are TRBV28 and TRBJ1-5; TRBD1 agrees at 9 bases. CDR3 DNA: TGTGCCAGCAGTGGGACAGGGTTGATTCAGCCCCAGCATTTT. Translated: CASSGTGLIQPQHF.